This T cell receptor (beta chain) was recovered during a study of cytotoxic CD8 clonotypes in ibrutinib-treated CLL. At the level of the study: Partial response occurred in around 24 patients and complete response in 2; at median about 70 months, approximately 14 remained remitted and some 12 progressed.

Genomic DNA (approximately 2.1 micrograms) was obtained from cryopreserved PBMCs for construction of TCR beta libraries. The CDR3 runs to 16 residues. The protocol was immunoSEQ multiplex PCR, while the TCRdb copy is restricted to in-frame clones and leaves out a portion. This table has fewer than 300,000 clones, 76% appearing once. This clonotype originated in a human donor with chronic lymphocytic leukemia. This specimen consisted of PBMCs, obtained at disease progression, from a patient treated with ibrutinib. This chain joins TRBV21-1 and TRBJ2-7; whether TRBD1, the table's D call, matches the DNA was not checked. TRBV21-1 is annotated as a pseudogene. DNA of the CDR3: TGTGCCAGTTTTCCCTCCTCCGGCACAGGGTCCTACGAGCAGTACTTC. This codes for CASFPSSGTGSYEQYF.